This T cell receptor (beta chain) was captured in a study of T cells in women clearing cervical HPV infection. In regard to this clone: With the read ending 3 residues before the CDR3 end, the germline J gene is used to fill in that end.

Sequencing used immunoSEQ multiplex PCR; TCRdb keeps in-frame clones, though not all of them. Here the sample table reports tens of thousands of clones. The CDR3 is made up of 14 amino acids. Germline trimming cut 6 bases from V and 1 base from J; bases unmatched to any gene: 4. In germline, CDR1 is SNHLY, CDR2 FYNNEI. This TCR was sampled from a woman between 18 and 69 years old with a cervical HPV16 infection that either progressed to CIN3+ or cleared (not recorded which). V gene TRBV2 combines with J gene TRBJ2-7, with TRBD1 matching over 9 bases. The material sequenced was blood buffy coat. The CDR3 protein is CASRRTGDSYEQYF. The part of the CDR3 DNA that was read is TGTGCCAGCAGACGGACAGGGGATTCCTACGAG.